This is a list of T cell receptor beta chains from one sample in a study of T-cell reconstitution after alpha-beta-depleted transplantation in children. Via MiXCR, TCRdb re-called the PCR reads, giving one row per CDR3 protein. The sample yields 210,000 or so distinct CDR3 sequences, 8% to 10% seen once. Sequenced here: PBMCs from the stem cell graft donor, sampled from the stem cell graft. These receptors originate from a human donor who donated a stem cell graft to a child with acute lymphoblastic leukemia. CDR3s include the opening cysteine and the closing phenylalanine or tryptophan. The order of the fields is clone size, J gene, D gene, V gene, CDR3 protein, CDR3 DNA. A D gene is named only where the DNA matches it firmly. Expanded clones get a size class; other rows say once, few or many, or leave the size out.

.	TRBJ2-2	.	TRBV2	CASSEWEVNTGELFF	TGTGCCAGCAGTGAATGGGAAGTGAACACCGGGGAGCTGTTTTTT
many	TRBJ2-6	TRBD1	TRBV12-3/TRBV12-4	CASSFSTGTVPGANVLTF	TGTGCCAGCAGTTTTAGTACAGGGACAGTTCCTGGGGCCAACGTCCTGACTTTC
.	TRBJ2-7	.	TRBV7-2	CASSLAARPSYEQYF	TGTGCCAGCAGCTTAGCGGCCCGTCCCTCCTACGAGCAGTACTTC
few	TRBJ1-6	.	TRBV7-2	CASSLAQGPGLPLHF	TGTGCCAGCAGCTTAGCGCAGGGGCCGGGGCTGCCCCTCCACTTT
.	TRBJ2-1	.	TRBV7-8	CASSLAWRGSSYNEQFF	TGTGCCAGCAGCTTAGCATGGCGGGGTAGCTCCTACAATGAGCAGTTCTTC
many	TRBJ2-1	TRBD2	TRBV13	CASSSRTSGVFGEQFF	TGTGCCAGCAGCTCCCGGACTAGCGGGGTGTTTGGGGAGCAGTTCTTC
many	TRBJ2-7	TRBD1	TRBV2	CASSDGTGNYEQYF	TGTGCCAGCAGTGACGGGACAGGGAACTACGAGCAGTACTTC
.	TRBJ2-3	.	TRBV29-1	CSAYSGNTDTQYF	TGCAGCGCGTATTCCGGTAACACAGATACGCAGTATTTT
many	TRBJ1-1	.	TRBV4-1	CASSQSQAGYENTEAFF	TGCGCCAGCAGCCAGTCCCAGGCAGGTTATGAGAACACTGAAGCTTTCTTT
medium-sized	TRBJ1-1	.	TRBV3-1	CASSPHSYKNTEAFF	TGTGCCAGCAGCCCGCACTCCTACAAGAACACTGAAGCTTTCTTT
.	TRBJ1-6	.	TRBV20-1	CSATGPGESPLHF	TGCAGTGCTACCGGACCAGGGGAGTCACCCCTCCACTTT
many	TRBJ1-6	TRBD1	TRBV20-1	CSALDLQGENSPLHF	TGCAGTGCCCTCGACCTCCAGGGGGAAAATTCACCCCTCCACTTT
few	TRBJ1-2	TRBD1	TRBV20-1	CSARATGTGGGYTF	TGCAGTGCTAGGGCGACTGGGACAGGGGGAGGCTACACCTTC
many	TRBJ2-7	.	TRBV27	CASSRGATNEQYF	TGTGCCAGCAGCAGAGGGGCGACGAACGAGCAGTACTTC
.	TRBJ2-3	.	TRBV3-1	CASSQDWGYNTDTQYF	TGTGCCAGCAGCCAAGATTGGGGATACAACACAGATACGCAGTATTTT
.	TRBJ2-4	TRBD2	TRBV6-4	CASSDQTSGAPSRLAKNIQYF	TGTGCCAGCAGTGACCAGACTAGCGGGGCACCGTCTAGATTAGCCAAAAACATTCAGTACTTC
many	TRBJ2-3	.	TRBV12-3/TRBV12-4	CASSSGQPNTDTQYF	TGTGCCAGCAGTTCCGGACAGCCTAACACAGATACGCAGTATTTT
few	TRBJ1-6	.	TRBV12-3/TRBV12-4	CASSFLSGFGSPLHF	TGTGCCAGCAGTTTTTTGAGCGGGTTTGGTTCACCCCTCCACTTT
.	TRBJ2-3	.	TRBV20-1	CSARKSGIGETDTQYF	TGCAGTGCTAGAAAATCGGGCATAGGGGAGACAGATACGCAGTATTTT
many	TRBJ1-2	TRBD1	TRBV3-1	CASSPPGYGRGYGYTF	TGTGCCAGCAGCCCCCCGGGCTATGGCAGGGGGTATGGCTACACCTTC
few	TRBJ2-7	.	TRBV7-8	CASSLPHFGRAADEQYF	TGTGCCAGCAGCTTACCTCACTTCGGCAGGGCTGCGGACGAGCAGTACTTC
few	TRBJ2-1	TRBD2	TRBV29-1	CSATSGILYNEQFF	TGCAGCGCTACTAGCGGGATATTGTACAATGAGCAGTTCTTC
.	TRBJ1-3	TRBD1	TRBV27	CASRDRGLTGNTIYF	TGTGCCAGCAGGGACAGGGGACTTACAGGAAACACCATATATTTT
many	TRBJ2-5	.	TRBV10-3	CATDQGTQETQYF	TGTGCCACAGATCAGGGTACCCAAGAGACCCAGTACTTC
.	TRBJ1-4	TRBD1	TRBV11-1	CASSNRRGGNEKLFF	TGTGCCAGCAGCAACAGGCGAGGGGGCAATGAAAAACTGTTTTTT
many	TRBJ2-7	.	TRBV20-1	CSAGRGAGYEQYF	TGCAGTGCCGGCCGGGGGGCTGGGTACGAGCAGTACTTC
many	TRBJ2-6	.	TRBV9	CASSVDYGRLGANVLTF	TGTGCCAGCAGCGTAGATTACGGGCGGTTGGGGGCCAACGTCCTGACTTTC
.	TRBJ1-5	.	TRBV27	CASSLSEGHQPQHF	TGTGCCAGCAGTTTATCGGAGGGCCATCAGCCCCAGCATTTT
few	TRBJ2-7	.	TRBV3-1	CASSQAGGRVAKSSYEQYF	TGTGCCAGCAGCCAAGCTGGGGGACGAGTAGCAAAAAGCTCCTACGAGCAGTACTTC
few	TRBJ2-5	TRBD1	TRBV4-2	CASSRITGTGMGETQYF	TGTGCCAGCAGCAGAATAACCGGGACAGGGATGGGGGAGACCCAGTACTTC
.	TRBJ1-6	.	TRBV7-8	CASSLVQSQDNSPLHF	TGTGCCAGCAGCTTAGTGCAGAGTCAGGATAATTCACCCCTCCACTTT
.	TRBJ2-3	.	TRBV12-3/TRBV12-4	CASRTDTIRYTDTQYF	TGTGCCAGCAGGACGGACACCATAAGATACACAGATACGCAGTATTTT